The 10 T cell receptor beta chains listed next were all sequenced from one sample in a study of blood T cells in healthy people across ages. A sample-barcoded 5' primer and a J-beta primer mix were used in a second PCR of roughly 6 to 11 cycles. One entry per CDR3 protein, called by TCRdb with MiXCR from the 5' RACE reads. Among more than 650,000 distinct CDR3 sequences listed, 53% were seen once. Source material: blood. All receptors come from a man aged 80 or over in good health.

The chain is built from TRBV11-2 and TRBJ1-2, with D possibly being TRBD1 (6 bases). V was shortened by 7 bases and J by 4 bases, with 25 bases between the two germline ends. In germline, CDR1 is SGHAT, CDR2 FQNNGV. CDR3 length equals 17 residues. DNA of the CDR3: TGTGCCAGCACCGAAATCCGGGACACCCGGAAAGGCTATGGCTACACCTTC. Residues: CASTEIRDTRKGYGYTF.

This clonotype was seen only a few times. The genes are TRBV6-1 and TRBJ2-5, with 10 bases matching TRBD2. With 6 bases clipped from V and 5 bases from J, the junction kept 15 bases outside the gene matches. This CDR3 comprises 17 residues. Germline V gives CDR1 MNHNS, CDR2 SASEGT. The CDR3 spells CASSQARILAGRETQYF. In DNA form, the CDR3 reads TGTGCCAGCAGCCAAGCCCGAATACTAGCGGGAAGGGAGACCCAGTACTTC.

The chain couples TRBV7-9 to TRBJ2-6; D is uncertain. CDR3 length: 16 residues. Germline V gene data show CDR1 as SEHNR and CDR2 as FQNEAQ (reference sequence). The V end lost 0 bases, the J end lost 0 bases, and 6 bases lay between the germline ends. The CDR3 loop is CASSLALGSGANVLTF. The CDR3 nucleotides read TGTGCCAGCAGCTTAGCGCTGGGCTCTGGGGCCAACGTCCTGACTTTC.

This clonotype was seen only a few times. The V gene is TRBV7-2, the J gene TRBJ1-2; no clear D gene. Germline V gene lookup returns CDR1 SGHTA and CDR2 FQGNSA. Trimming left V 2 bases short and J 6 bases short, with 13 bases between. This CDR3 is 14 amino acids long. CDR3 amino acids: CASSLLSKGNGYTF. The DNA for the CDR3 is TGTGCCAGCAGCTTATTATCTAAGGGCAATGGCTACACCTTC.

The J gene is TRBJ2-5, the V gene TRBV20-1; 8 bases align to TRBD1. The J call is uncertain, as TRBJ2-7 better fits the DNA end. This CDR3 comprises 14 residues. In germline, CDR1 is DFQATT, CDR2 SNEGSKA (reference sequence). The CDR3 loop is CSATPTGGRYEQYF. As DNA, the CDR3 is TGCAGTGCTACCCCTACAGGGGGGAGATACGAGCAGTACTTC.

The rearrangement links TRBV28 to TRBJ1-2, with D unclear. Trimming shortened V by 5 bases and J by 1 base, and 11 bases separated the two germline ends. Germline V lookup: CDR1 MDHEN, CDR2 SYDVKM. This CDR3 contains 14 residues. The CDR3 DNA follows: TGTGCCAGCAGTCCCTTGAGGGTTAACTATGGCTACACCTTC. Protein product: CASSPLRVNYGYTF.

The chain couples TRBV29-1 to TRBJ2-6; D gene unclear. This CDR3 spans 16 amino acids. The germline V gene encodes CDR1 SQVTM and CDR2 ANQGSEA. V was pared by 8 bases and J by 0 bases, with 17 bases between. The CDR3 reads CSTHDGLGSGANVLTF. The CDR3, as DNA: TGCAGCACCCACGACGGCCTGGGCTCTGGGGCCAACGTCCTGACTTTC.

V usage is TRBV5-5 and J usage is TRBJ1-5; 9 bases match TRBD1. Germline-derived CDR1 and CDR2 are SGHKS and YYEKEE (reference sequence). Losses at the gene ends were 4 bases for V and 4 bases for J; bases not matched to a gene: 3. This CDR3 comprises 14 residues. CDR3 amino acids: CASSRDRENQPQHF. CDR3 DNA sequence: TGTGCCAGCAGCCGGGACAGGGAAAATCAGCCCCAGCATTTT.

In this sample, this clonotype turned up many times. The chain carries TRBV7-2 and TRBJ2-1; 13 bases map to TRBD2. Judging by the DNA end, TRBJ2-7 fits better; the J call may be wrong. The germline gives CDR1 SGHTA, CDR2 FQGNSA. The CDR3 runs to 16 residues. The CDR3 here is CASSELAGGSYNEQYF. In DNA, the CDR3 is TGTGCCAGCAGCGAACTAGCGGGAGGGTCCTACAATGAGCAGTACTTC.

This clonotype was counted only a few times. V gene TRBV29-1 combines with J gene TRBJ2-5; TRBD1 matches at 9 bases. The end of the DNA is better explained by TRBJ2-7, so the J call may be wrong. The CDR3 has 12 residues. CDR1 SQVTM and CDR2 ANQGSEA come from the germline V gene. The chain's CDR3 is CSPRDREDEQYF. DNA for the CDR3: TGCAGCCCCCGGGACAGGGAGGACGAGCAGTACTTC.